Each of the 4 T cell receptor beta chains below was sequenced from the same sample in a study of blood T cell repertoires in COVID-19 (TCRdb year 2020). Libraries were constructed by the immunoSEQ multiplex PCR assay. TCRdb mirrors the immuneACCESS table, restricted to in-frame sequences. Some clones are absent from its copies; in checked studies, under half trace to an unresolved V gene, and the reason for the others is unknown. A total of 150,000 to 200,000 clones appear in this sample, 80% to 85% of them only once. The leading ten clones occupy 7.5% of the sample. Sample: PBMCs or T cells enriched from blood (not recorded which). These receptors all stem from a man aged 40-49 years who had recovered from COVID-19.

The CDR3 region is CASSLMATGGNEQYF. As DNA, the CDR3 is TGCGCCAGCAGCCTAATGGCGACAGGGGGAAACGAGCAGTACTTC. The chain is built from TRBV4-1 and TRBJ2-7; 9 bases are a match to TRBD1. The germline V gene has CDR1 MGHRA and CDR2 YSYEKL. V lost 4 bases to trimming and J lost 5 bases; unmatched junction nucleotides: 9. The CDR3 has 15 amino acids.

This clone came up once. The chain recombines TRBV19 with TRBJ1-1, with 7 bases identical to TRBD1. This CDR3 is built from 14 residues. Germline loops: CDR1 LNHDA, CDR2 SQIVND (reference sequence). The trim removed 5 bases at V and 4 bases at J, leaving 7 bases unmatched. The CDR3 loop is CASSFQGGATEAFF. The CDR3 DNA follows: TGTGCCAGTAGTTTCCAGGGGGGCGCCACTGAAGCTTTCTTT.

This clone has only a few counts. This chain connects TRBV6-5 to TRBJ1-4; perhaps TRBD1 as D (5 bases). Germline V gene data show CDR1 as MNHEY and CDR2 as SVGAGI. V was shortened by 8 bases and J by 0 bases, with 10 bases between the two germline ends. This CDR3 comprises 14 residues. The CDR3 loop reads CASGRQTTNEKLFF. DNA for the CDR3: TGTGCCAGCGGAAGACAGACAACTAATGAAAAACTGTTTTTT.

For the CDR3, the DNA is TGTGCCAGCAGTTTGTTGGCCCGACAGGGGAACTATGGCTACACCTTC. Amino acids: CASSLLARQGNYGYTF. The chain has TRBV6-5 and TRBJ1-2; 8 bases line up with TRBD1. This CDR3 comprises 16 residues. CDR1 and CDR2 from the germline V gene are MNHEY and SVGAGI. V lost 4 bases to trimming and J lost 2 bases; unmatched junction nucleotides: 9.